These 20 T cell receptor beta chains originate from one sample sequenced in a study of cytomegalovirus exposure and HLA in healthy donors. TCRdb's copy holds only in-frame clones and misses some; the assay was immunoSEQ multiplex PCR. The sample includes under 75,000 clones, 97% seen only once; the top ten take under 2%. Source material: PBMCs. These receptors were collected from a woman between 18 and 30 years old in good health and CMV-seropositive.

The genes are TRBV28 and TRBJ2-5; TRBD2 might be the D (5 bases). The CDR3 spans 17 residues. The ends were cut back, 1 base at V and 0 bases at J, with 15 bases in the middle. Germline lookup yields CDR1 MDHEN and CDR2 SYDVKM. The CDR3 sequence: CASSLLARGVNQETQYF. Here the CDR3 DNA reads TGTGCCAGCAGTTTATTAGCCCGGGGAGTGAACCAAGAGACCCAGTACTTC.

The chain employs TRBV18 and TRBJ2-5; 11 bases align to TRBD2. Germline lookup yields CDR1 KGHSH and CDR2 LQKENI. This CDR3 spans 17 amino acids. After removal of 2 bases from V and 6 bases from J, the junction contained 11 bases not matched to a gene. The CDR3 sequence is CASSPSVTSGSRKTQYF. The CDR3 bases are TGTGCCAGCTCACCATCCGTAACTAGCGGGAGTAGGAAGACCCAGTACTTC.

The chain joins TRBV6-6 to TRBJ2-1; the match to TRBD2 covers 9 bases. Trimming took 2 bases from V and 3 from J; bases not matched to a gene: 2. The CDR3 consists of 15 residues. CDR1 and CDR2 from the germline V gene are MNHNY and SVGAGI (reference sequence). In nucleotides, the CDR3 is TGTGCCAGCAGTTACGAGCGGGAGGTCTACAATGAGCAGTTCTTC. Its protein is CASSYEREVYNEQFF.

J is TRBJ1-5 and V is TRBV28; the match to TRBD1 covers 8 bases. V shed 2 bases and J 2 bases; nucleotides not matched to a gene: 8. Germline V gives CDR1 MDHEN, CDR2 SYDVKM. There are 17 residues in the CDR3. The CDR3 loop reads CASSLPQGAGGNQPQHF. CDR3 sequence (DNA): TGTGCCAGCAGTTTACCGCAGGGGGCAGGGGGCAATCAGCCCCAGCATTTT.

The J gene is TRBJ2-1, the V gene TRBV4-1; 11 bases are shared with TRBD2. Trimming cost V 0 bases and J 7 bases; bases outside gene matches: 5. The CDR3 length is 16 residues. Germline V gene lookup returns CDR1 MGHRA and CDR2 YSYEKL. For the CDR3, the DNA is TGCGCCAGCAGCCAAGATTGGGCTAGCGGGGGGAATGAGCAGTTCTTC. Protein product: CASSQDWASGGNEQFF.

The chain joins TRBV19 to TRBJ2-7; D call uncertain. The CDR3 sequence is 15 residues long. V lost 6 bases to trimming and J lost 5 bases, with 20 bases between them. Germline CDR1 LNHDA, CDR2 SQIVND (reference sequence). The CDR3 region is CASSARMRRLDEQYF. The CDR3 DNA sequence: TGTGCCAGTAGCGCCCGGATGCGGCGGCTGGACGAGCAGTACTTC.

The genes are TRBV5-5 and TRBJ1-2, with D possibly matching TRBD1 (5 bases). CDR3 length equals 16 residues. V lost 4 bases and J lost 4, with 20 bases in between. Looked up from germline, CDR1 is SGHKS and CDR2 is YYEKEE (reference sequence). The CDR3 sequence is CASSGTEGRGSYGYTF. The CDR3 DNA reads TGTGCCAGCAGCGGAACAGAAGGGAGGGGAAGCTATGGCTACACCTTC. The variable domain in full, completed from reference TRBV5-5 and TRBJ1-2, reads DAGVTQSPTHLIKTRGQQVTLRCSPISGHKSVSWYQQVLGQGPQFIFQYYEKEERGRGNFPDRFSARQFPNYSSELNVNALLLGDSALYLCASSGTEGRGSYGYTFGSGTRLTVV.

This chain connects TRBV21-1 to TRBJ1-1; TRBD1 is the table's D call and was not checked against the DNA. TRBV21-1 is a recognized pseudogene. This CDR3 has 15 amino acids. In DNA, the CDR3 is TGTGCCAGCAGCAAAGACAGGTTTCCGAACACTGAAGCTTTCTTT. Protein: CASSKDRFPNTEAFF.

The DNA for the CDR3 is TGTGCCAGCAGTCCGACCGGGACAGGGGCCGCACAGGGGACCTACGAGCAGTACTTC. The encoded protein is CASSPTGTGAAQGTYEQYF. The chain recombines TRBV28 with TRBJ2-7; 10 bases align to TRBD1. V trimming: 5 bases; J trimming: 2 bases; junction bases outside the gene matches: 18. Germline CDR1 and CDR2: MDHEN and SYDVKM. The CDR3 is made up of 19 amino acids.

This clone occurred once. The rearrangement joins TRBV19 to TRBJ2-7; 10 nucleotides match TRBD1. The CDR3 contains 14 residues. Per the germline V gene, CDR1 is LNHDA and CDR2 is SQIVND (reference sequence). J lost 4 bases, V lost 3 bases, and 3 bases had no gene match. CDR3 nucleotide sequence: TGTGCCAGTAGTATGGGGACAGGGGTTTACGAGCAGTACTTC. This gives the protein CASSMGTGVYEQYF. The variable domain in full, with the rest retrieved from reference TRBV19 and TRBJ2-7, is DGGITQSPKYLFRKEGQNVTLSCEQNLNHDAMYWYRQDPGQGLRLIYYSQIVNDFQKGDIAEGYSVSREKKESFPLTVTSAQKNPTAFYLCASSMGTGVYEQYFGPGTRLTVT.

The CDR3 here is CASSLVAGKSYNEQFF. CDR3 sequence (DNA): TGTGCCAGCAGCTTAGTTGCAGGGAAGTCCTACAATGAGCAGTTCTTC. V usage is TRBV7-2 and J usage is TRBJ2-1; D is possibly TRBD1 (5 bases). The CDR3 has 16 amino acids. The germline V gene encodes CDR1 SGHTA and CDR2 FQGNSA. V lost 1 base and J lost 1, with 11 bases in between.

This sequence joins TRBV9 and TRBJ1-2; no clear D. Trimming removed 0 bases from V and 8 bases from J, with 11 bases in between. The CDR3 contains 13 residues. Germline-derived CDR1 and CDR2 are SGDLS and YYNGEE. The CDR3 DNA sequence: TGTGCCAGCAGCGTAGGAGGGTTCGGAGGCTACACCTTC. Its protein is CASSVGGFGGYTF.

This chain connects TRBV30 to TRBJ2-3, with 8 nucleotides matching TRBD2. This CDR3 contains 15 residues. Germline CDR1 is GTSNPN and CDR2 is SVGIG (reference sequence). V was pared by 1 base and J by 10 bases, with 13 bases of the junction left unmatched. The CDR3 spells CAWSAAGGEGLAQYF. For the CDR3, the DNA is TGTGCCTGGAGTGCGGCGGGGGGCGAAGGTTTGGCGCAGTATTTT.

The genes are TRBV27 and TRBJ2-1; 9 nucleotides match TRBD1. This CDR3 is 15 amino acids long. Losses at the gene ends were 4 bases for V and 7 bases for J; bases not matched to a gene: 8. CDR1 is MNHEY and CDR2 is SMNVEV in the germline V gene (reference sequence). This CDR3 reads CASSSSTGGFNEQFF. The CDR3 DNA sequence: TGTGCCAGCAGTTCTTCAACAGGGGGCTTTAATGAGCAGTTCTTC.

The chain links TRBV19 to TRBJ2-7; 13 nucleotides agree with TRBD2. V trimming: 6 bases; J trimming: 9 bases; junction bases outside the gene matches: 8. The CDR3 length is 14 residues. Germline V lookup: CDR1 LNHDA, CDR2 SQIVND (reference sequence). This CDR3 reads CASSDMGLAGRQYF. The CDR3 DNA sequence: TGTGCCAGTAGCGACATGGGACTAGCGGGACGGCAGTACTTC.

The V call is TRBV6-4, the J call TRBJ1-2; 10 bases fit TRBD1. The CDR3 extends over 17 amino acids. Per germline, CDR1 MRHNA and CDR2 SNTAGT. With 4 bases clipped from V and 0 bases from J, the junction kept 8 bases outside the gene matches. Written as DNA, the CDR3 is TGTGCCAGCAGTGCCGGGACAGGGGTTTCCTCTAACTATGGCTACACCTTC. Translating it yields CASSAGTGVSSNYGYTF.

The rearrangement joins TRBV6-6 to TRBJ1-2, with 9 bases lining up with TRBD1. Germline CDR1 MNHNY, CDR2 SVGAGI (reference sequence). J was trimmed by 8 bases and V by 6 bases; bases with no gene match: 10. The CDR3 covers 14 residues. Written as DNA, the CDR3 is TGTGCCAGCAGCCCGGGACAGGGTTTTGAGGGCTACACCTTC. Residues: CASSPGQGFEGYTF.

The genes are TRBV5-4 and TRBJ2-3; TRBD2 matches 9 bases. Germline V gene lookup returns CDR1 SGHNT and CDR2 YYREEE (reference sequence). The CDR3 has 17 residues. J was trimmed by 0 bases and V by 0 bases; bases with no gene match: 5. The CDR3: CASSLGSGGTSTDTQYF. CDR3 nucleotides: TGTGCCAGCAGCTTGGGTAGCGGGGGAACTAGCACAGATACGCAGTATTTT.

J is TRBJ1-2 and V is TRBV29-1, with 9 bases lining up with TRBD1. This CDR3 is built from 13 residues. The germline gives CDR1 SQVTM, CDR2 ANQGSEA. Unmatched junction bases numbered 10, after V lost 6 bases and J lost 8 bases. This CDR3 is CSVDTGGAGGYTF. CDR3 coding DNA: TGCAGCGTCGATACAGGGGGCGCGGGCGGCTACACCTTC.

This CDR3 reads CASSLLAGGPDTQYF. In DNA, the CDR3 is TGTGCCAGCAGCCTCCTAGCGGGAGGACCAGATACGCAGTATTTT. This sequence joins TRBV9 and TRBJ2-3; 11 nucleotides agree with TRBD2. J gave up 4 bases and V 4 bases, and 5 bases lay outside the gene matches. The CDR3 is 15 residues long. Looked up from germline, CDR1 is SGDLS and CDR2 is YYNGEE.